These T cell receptor beta chains were read from a single sample in a study of siplizumab effects on memory and regulatory T cells. Measured with immunoSEQ multiplex PCR; TCRdb has only the in-frame clones, and not every one. This sample carries about 100,000 clones, 75% to 95% of them seen once, and the ten largest clones take 2.5% to 3%. Sequenced: CD4+ T cells sorted from blood. The origin of the receptors is a human donor in good health. Some clones in this sample may be carry-over from other donors' samples. CDR3s include the opening cysteine and the closing phenylalanine or tryptophan. The D gene is left open where the match is weak. Rows give clone size only sometimes, using once, few, many, or a class for an expanded clone.

CDR3nt,CDR3aa,v_gene,d_gene,abundance,j_gene
TGTGCCAGCACCCCTCGAGGTCGGAAGAATGAAAAACTGTTTTTT,CASTPRGRKNEKLFF,TRBV5-8,-,-,TRBJ1-4
TGTGCCAGCAGCCCCGAGACTAGCATGACCGGGGAGCTGTTTTTT,CASSPETSMTGELFF,TRBV5-4,TRBD2,-,TRBJ2-2
TGTGCCAGCAACCCAGCCGGGACAGGGGGCGAGGATGAGCAGTTCTTC,CASNPAGTGGEDEQFF,TRBV28,TRBD1,-,TRBJ2-1
TGTGCCAGTAGTATCGGAGCACAGGGTGGGGAAAAACTGTTTTTT,CASSIGAQGGEKLFF,TRBV19,-,-,TRBJ1-4
TGCAGCGCGACAGGGGGCGACGAAAAACTGTTTTTT,CSATGGDEKLFF,TRBV29-1,TRBD1,-,TRBJ1-4
TGTGCCAGCAGCTTAGCGCAGAGGACCCCTGGCGAGCAGTACTTC,CASSLAQRTPGEQYF,TRBV7-6,-,-,TRBJ2-7
TGTGCCAGCAGCTTTCCCGACTTTTTCCTGACTTTC,CASSFPDFFLTF,TRBV11-2,-,-,TRBJ2-6
TGTGCTAGCAGCTTAGGGCAGGGCTCCAATGAGCAGTTCTTC,CASSLGQGSNEQFF,TRBV7-7,-,-,TRBJ2-1
TGTGCCTGGAGTGTACAAATTAGCGGGAACACTCAATTAATCTTC,CAWSVQISGNTQLIF,TRBV30,TRBD2,-,TRBJ2-1
TGTGCCAGCTCAACTAGACCCGGGACTAGCGTCTCAGAGACCCAGTACTTC,CASSTRPGTSVSETQYF,TRBV18,TRBD2,-,TRBJ2-5
TGTGCCAGCAGAATCTACGACAGGGGCAATCAGCCCCAGCATTTT,CASRIYDRGNQPQHF,TRBV28,TRBD1,-,TRBJ1-5
TGTGCCTGGAGGACAGGGAGGACTGAAGCTTTCTTT,CAWRTGRTEAFF,TRBV30,TRBD1,-,TRBJ1-1
TGTGCCAGCTGGTACCGGGACAGGAGGGTCTTC,CASWYRDRRVF,TRBV28,TRBD1,-,TRBJ2-1
TGTGCCATCAGTGACGGGAGAGGAGAGACCCAGTACTTC,CAISDGRGETQYF,TRBV10-3,-,-,TRBJ2-5
TGTGCCAGCAGCTTGAAGGACAGGACTACAGGTGAGCAGTACTTC,CASSLKDRTTGEQYF,TRBV5-6,-,-,TRBJ2-7
TGTGCCAGCAGTCCTCCGGGACTCGCCCCCTACGAGCAGTACTTC,CASSPPGLAPYEQYF,TRBV27,-,-,TRBJ2-7
TGTGCCAGCAGCCCCCCATGGACAAGAGAGACCCAGTACTTC,CASSPPWTRETQYF,TRBV14,-,-,TRBJ2-5
TGCAGCGTTGAAGAGAGACAGAAGATAAACACTGAAGCTTTCTTT,CSVEERQKINTEAFF,TRBV29-1,-,-,TRBJ1-1
TGTGCCAGAAGCAGGGGCACAGGGACCTTGTATAATTCACCCCTCCACTTT,CARSRGTGTLYNSPLHF,TRBV5-3,-,-,TRBJ1-6
TGTGCCAGCTCACCACGGATGGCGGGAGCTAGCGAGCAGTACTTC,CASSPRMAGASEQYF,TRBV18,TRBD2,-,TRBJ2-7
TGTGCCAGTAGCCGACAGGCCGGGTCCTCTGGGGCCAACGTCCTGACTTTC,CASSRQAGSSGANVLTF,TRBV19,-,once,TRBJ2-6
TGTGCCAGCAGTTTAAGGGGACTTGGGGGCGAGCAGTACTTC,CASSLRGLGGEQYF,TRBV27,-,-,TRBJ2-7
TGTGCCAGCAGCTTAGTGGGACTAGCCCAAGAGACCCAGTACTTC,CASSLVGLAQETQYF,TRBV11-2,TRBD2,-,TRBJ2-5
TGTGCCGGACAGGGGGCGATTACAGATACGCAGTATTTT,CAGQGAITDTQYF,TRBV7-2,TRBD1,-,TRBJ2-3
TGTGCCAGCAGTAGGACCGGGAGCCCTGAAGCTTTCTTT,CASSRTGSPEAFF,TRBV27,-,-,TRBJ1-1
TGTGCCAGCAGCCTACAGGGGATTACCTACGAGCAGTACTTC,CASSLQGITYEQYF,TRBV5-8,TRBD1,-,TRBJ2-7
TGTGCCATCAGTGAGTCGGCTAGCGGGAGGCGTAAGCCCTACAATGAGCAGTTCTTC,CAISESASGRRKPYNEQFF,TRBV10-3,TRBD2,-,TRBJ2-1
TGTGCCAGCAGCCACCGAGACAGGGTGGGTGGAAAACTGTTTTTT,CASSHRDRVGGKLFF,TRBV11-2,TRBD1,-,TRBJ1-4
TGTGCCAGCAGCCTACCTCTAATAGCCGGTTACACTGAAGCTTTCTTT,CASSLPLIAGYTEAFF,TRBV7-9,-,-,TRBJ1-1
TGTGCCAGCACTCGGTTCAGGGATCGCAATGAGCAGTTCTTC,CASTRFRDRNEQFF,TRBV6-5,-,-,TRBJ2-1
TGTGCCACCCGGGACGGCAGAAACTATGGCTACACCTTC,CATRDGRNYGYTF,TRBV6-6,-,-,TRBJ1-2
TGTGCCAGCAGCTTACATCCGGGGCTGAGCCGTTCAACTAATGAAAAACTGTTTTTT,CASSLHPGLSRSTNEKLFF,TRBV11-2,-,-,TRBJ1-4
TGTGCCAGCAGTTATACATGGGAGCTATACAATGAGCAGTTCTTC,CASSYTWELYNEQFF,TRBV6-5,-,-,TRBJ2-1
-,CASGVAGGNYNEQFF,TRBV21-1,-,-,TRBJ2-1
TGTGCCAGCAGCTTAGGAGGACAGGGGGCTCGCGAGCAGTACTTC,CASSLGGQGAREQYF,TRBV7-3,TRBD1,-,TRBJ2-7
TGTGCCAGTAGGCTAGCGCAGGGGGCCTACGAGCAGTACTTC,CASRLAQGAYEQYF,TRBV19,-,-,TRBJ2-7
TGTGCCATCAGTGTTGTAGGGGGCATCTTGAGTGAGCAGTTCTTC,CAISVVGGILSEQFF,TRBV10-3,TRBD1,once,TRBJ2-1
TGTGCCAGCAGTCGGGACGGAAATCAGCCCCAGCATTTT,CASSRDGNQPQHF,TRBV2,-,-,TRBJ1-5
TGTGCCAGCAGCTTCCTAGCGGGCGCCCAAGAGACCCAGTACTTC,CASSFLAGAQETQYF,TRBV7-3,TRBD2,-,TRBJ2-5
TGTGCCTGGAGCGCCGCAGGGTTCGAAAAACTGTTTTTT,CAWSAAGFEKLFF,TRBV30,-,-,TRBJ1-4
TGTGCCAGCAGTAGCTTACTGTCCTACAATGAGCAGTTCTTC,CASSSLLSYNEQFF,TRBV5-4,-,-,TRBJ2-1
TGTGCCAGCAGCTTGGGATTAGGTCTTAGATCTGAGACCCAGTACTTC,CASSLGLGLRSETQYF,TRBV7-2,-,-,TRBJ2-5
TGTGCCAGCAGCTTGTCCAGGGGGCCAACTGAAGCTTTCTTT,CASSLSRGPTEAFF,TRBV5-6,TRBD1,-,TRBJ1-1
TGTGCCACCAGCAGAGAGCGTGGAGCTAATGAAAAACTGTTTTTT,CATSRERGANEKLFF,TRBV15,-,-,TRBJ1-4
TGCGCCAGCAGTTTAAGCGGGGCCGACCCCCTGGGATCCTACAATGAGCAGTTCTTC,CASSLSGADPLGSYNEQFF,TRBV5-1,TRBD2,-,TRBJ2-1
TGTGCCAGCAGCTGGGGGGGTGTGAGCTCCTATAATTCACCCCTCCACTTT,CASSWGGVSSYNSPLHF,TRBV5-4,-,once,TRBJ1-6
TGTGCCAGCACCAGGGGGAGCTCCTACAATGAGCAGTTCTTC,CASTRGSSYNEQFF,TRBV6-5,TRBD1,-,TRBJ2-1
TGTGCCAGTCAAAAAGGGACAGCTACGTACTACGAGCAGTACTTC,CASQKGTATYYEQYF,TRBV6-5,TRBD1,-,TRBJ2-7
TGTGCCAGCAGTGAAGCGCTCTCCTATAGCAATCAGCCCCAGCATTTT,CASSEALSYSNQPQHF,TRBV6-1,-,-,TRBJ1-5
TGTGCCAGCAGCCCAACGGGGACAGGGGGGACCTACAATGAGCAGTTCTTC,CASSPTGTGGTYNEQFF,TRBV11-2,TRBD1,-,TRBJ2-1